These 18 T cell receptor beta chains were all obtained from the same sample, sequenced in a study of early T cells in non-severe SARS-CoV-2 infection. TCRdb reanalysed the 5' RACE reads using MiXCR and keeps one entry per CDR3 protein. The data hold some 55,000 distinct CDR3 sequences, with around 10% observed a single time. Source: whole blood, taken at baseline. All receptors derive from an adult who was a healthcare worker with PCR-confirmed SARS-CoV-2 infection or an uninfected control (not recorded which).

A note on this clonotype: A much larger clonotype is one base distant, so this may be a read error. The rearrangement links TRBV7-8 to TRBJ2-4; D remains unclear. Trimming pared 1 base from V and 3 bases from J, leaving 10 bases between. The germline CDR1 and CDR2 sequences are SGHVS and FQNEAQ. The CDR3 sequence is 15 residues long. The CDR3 loop reads CASSLDRVLKNIQYF. The CDR3 DNA sequence: TGTGCCAGCAGCTTAGATAGGGTCCTCAAAAACATTCAGTACTTC.

This clonotype was counted only a few times. This chain joins TRBV10-2 and TRBJ1-5; weak D call: TRBD1 (5 bases). The CDR3 is 15 residues long. Trimming cost V 7 bases and J 6 bases, with 19 bases left between them. Germline loops: CDR1 WSHSY, CDR2 SAAADI. CDR3 protein: CASNPGGGVGQPQHF. The CDR3, as DNA: TGCGCCAGCAACCCCGGGGGGGGGGTCGGTCAGCCCCAGCATTTT.

This clonotype was counted at least ten times. The V and J genes are TRBV7-9 and TRBJ2-1, with D possibly matching TRBD2 (6 bases). Trimming stripped 8 bases from V and 7 bases from J, with 18 bases between. Germline V lookup: CDR1 SEHNR, CDR2 FQNEAQ (reference sequence). The CDR3 spans 14 residues. The CDR3, as DNA: TGTGCCAGCGGCGGGGTGACTGGGGTTAATGAGCAGTTCTTC. Translated: CASGGVTGVNEQFF.

The table lists this clonotype with a few counts. The V call is TRBV6-2 or TRBV6-3, the J call TRBJ2-7; the D is unclear. Germline-derived CDR1 and CDR2 are MNHEY and SVGEGT. V lost 6 bases, J lost 6 bases, and 9 bases lay in between. The CDR3 runs 11 residues. CDR3 protein: CASSQAREQYF. The CDR3 coding sequence is TGTGCCAGCAGCCAAGCTCGCGAGCAGTACTTC.

This clonotype showed up just a few times. The chain combines TRBV15 with TRBJ1-6; 7 bases map to TRBD1. This CDR3 is 14 amino acids long. Per germline, CDR1 LNHNV and CDR2 YYDKDF (reference sequence). The V segment lost 0 bases and the J segment 7 bases; nucleotides outside the gene matches: 0. Here the CDR3 reads CATSREQGNSPLHF. The CDR3 DNA reads TGTGCCACCAGCAGAGAACAGGGGAATTCACCCCTCCACTTT. The entire variable domain, with the rest obtained from reference TRBV15 and TRBJ1-6, is as follows: DAMVIQNPRYQVTQFGKPVTLSCSQTLNHNVMYWYQQKSSQAPKLLFHYYDKDFNNEADTPDNFQSRRPNTSFCFLDIRSPGLGDTAMYLCATSREQGNSPLHFGNGTRLTVT.

The gene calls are TRBV11-2 and TRBJ2-1; TRBD2 agrees at 10 bases. The junction had 4 bases not matched to a gene; V was cut back by 2 bases and J by 6 bases. The CDR3 length is 15 residues. Germline-derived CDR1 and CDR2 are SGHAT and FQNNGV. The CDR3 sequence is CASSLSSGSLNEQFF. The CDR3 region has the DNA TGTGCCAGCAGCTTATCTAGCGGGAGTCTCAATGAGCAGTTCTTC.

This clonotype occurred many times. V is TRBV11-2 and J is TRBJ2-1, with TRBD1 matching over 8 bases. With V trimmed by 1 base and J by 4 bases, 3 bases remained unmatched. Germline CDR1 and CDR2: SGHAT and FQNNGV. The CDR3 spans 15 residues. CDR3 loop: CASSLGQGTYNEQFF. CDR3 coding DNA: TGTGCCAGCAGCTTAGGACAGGGGACTTACAATGAGCAGTTCTTC. Based on the CDR3 plus reference TRBV11-2 and TRBJ2-1, the full variable domain is EAGVAQSPRYKIIEKRQSVAFWCNPISGHATLYWYQQILGQGPKLLIQFQNNGVVDDSQLPKDRFSAERLKGVDSTLKIQPAKLEDSAVYLCASSLGQGTYNEQFFGPGTRLTVL.

V and J are TRBV27 and TRBJ2-3; TRBD1 is a possible D gene (5 bases). V lost 4 bases and J lost 4, with 9 bases in between. The CDR3 length is 13 residues. The germline CDR1 and CDR2 sequences are MNHEY and SMNVEV (reference sequence). CDR3 sequence: CASSWGPADTQYF. CDR3 bases: TGTGCCAGCAGTTGGGGCCCGGCAGATACGCAGTATTTT.

This clonotype was observed a few times. The J gene is TRBJ1-1, the V gene TRBV7-9; 10 bases line up with TRBD1. After removal of 5 bases from V and 6 bases from J, the junction contained 3 bases not matched to a gene. CDR3 length: 13 amino acids. The V gene's germline CDR1 is SEHNR and CDR2 FQNEAQ (reference sequence). CDR3 residues: CASSGQGEPEAFF. CDR3 in DNA: TGTGCCAGCAGCGGACAGGGGGAACCTGAAGCTTTCTTT.

The chain is built from TRBV6-2 or TRBV6-3 and TRBJ2-1, with 14 bases lining up with TRBD2. The CDR3 has 16 amino acids. Trimming at V came to 7 bases and at J to 9 bases, leaving 11 bases not matched to a gene. Germline assignment: CDR1 MNHEY and CDR2 SVGEGT. The CDR3 DNA is TGTGCCAGCACTCTTTTCCCGGGACTAGCGGGAGTTGAGCAGTTCTTC. Translated, it gives CASTLFPGLAGVEQFF.

The table lists this clonotype with a few counts. The chain carries TRBV19 and TRBJ2-1; TRBD2 is a possible D gene (5 bases). V shed 5 bases and J shed 4 bases, with 9 bases lying between them. The V gene's germline CDR1 is LNHDA and CDR2 SQIVND (reference sequence). The CDR3 runs to 13 residues. As DNA, the CDR3 is TGTGCCAGTAGTTTGGAGGAATACAATGAGCAGTTCTTC. Protein product: CASSLEEYNEQFF.

There are a few counts of this clonotype. The chain employs TRBV7-9 and TRBJ2-3, with 8 bases matching TRBD2. Germline lookup yields CDR1 SEHNR and CDR2 FQNEAQ (reference sequence). The CDR3 sequence is 16 residues long. V trimming: 2 bases; J trimming: 0 bases; junction bases outside the gene matches: 4. CDR3 nucleotide sequence: TGTGCCAGCAGCTTAATGAGCGGGGGCAGCACAGATACGCAGTATTTT. This sequence encodes CASSLMSGGSTDTQYF.

V usage is TRBV6-6 and J usage is TRBJ2-7; tentatively, D is TRBD1 (6 bases). CDR1 MNHNY and CDR2 SVGAGI come from the germline V gene (reference sequence). The CDR3 runs to 15 residues. V lost 5 bases and J 2 bases, leaving 16 bases between the germline ends. Here the CDR3 reads CASSITHREPYEQYF. CDR3 in DNA: TGTGCCAGCAGTATAACCCACAGGGAACCCTACGAGCAGTACTTC.

The chain is built from TRBV18 and TRBJ1-4; the D is unclear. Germline CDR1 is KGHSH and CDR2 is LQKENI. This CDR3 spans 15 amino acids. V was pared by 0 bases and J by 8 bases, with 13 bases between. CDR3 loop: CASSPPSTLREKLFF. The CDR3 DNA is TGTGCCAGCTCACCACCGTCAACACTACGAGAAAAACTGTTTTTT.

This clonotype was detected ten times or more. The genes are TRBV5-6 and TRBJ2-2, with TRBD1 matching over 7 bases. The CDR3 has 15 residues. From germline, CDR1 is SGHDT and CDR2 YYEEEE. The V segment lost 0 bases and the J segment 2 bases; nucleotides outside the gene matches: 1. The CDR3 DNA sequence: TGTGCCAGCAGCTTGGCAGGGGGTAACACCGGGGAGCTGTTTTTT. This translates into CASSLAGGNTGELFF.

CDR3 in DNA: TGTGCCATCAGGGGTCAGGGCGACAGTAACTATGGCTACACCTTC. Translated, it gives CAIRGQGDSNYGYTF. The chain links TRBV10-3 to TRBJ1-2, with a possible D match to TRBD1 (5 bases). CDR1 and CDR2 (germline): ENHRY, SYGVKD. The V end was cut by 6 bases, the J end by 1 base, with 15 bases between. This CDR3 has 15 residues.

The chain combines TRBV18 with TRBJ2-1; 8 nucleotides agree with TRBD2. V shed 3 bases, J shed 6 bases, and the junction held 4 bases outside the gene matches. Germline V gives CDR1 KGHSH, CDR2 LQKENI. This CDR3 has 14 amino acids. CDR3 DNA: TGTGCCAGCTCACCTCGGGAGGGCGGCAATGAGCAGTTCTTC. Translated: CASSPREGGNEQFF.

The chain uses TRBV20-1 and TRBJ1-1; D is ambiguous. The CDR3 runs 12 residues. The germline V gene has CDR1 DFQATT and CDR2 SNEGSKA (reference sequence). V was clipped by 2 bases and J by 0 bases, with 4 bases between them. CDR3 DNA sequence: TGCAGTGCTAGACGGTTGAACACTGAAGCTTTCTTT. Translation gives CSARRLNTEAFF.